The 2 T cell receptor beta chains in this list originate from one sample, sequenced in a study of blood T cell repertoires in COVID-19. Assay used: immunoSEQ multiplex PCR; TCRdb lists only in-frame clones, some missing. The sample includes some 290,000 clones, approximately 91% of them seen just once. The material sequenced was PBMCs or T cells enriched from blood (not recorded which). The receptors here all came from a woman aged 40 to 50 with acute COVID-19.

The chain links TRBV9 to TRBJ2-3, with D unclear. Trimming shortened V by 3 bases and J by 3 bases, and 8 bases separated the two germline ends. The CDR3 covers 13 residues. Germline V gives CDR1 SGDLS, CDR2 YYNGEE. CDR3 loop: CASSGSGTDTQYF. The CDR3 DNA reads TGTGCCAGCAGCGGGAGTGGAACAGATACGCAGTATTTT. The full variable domain, in which reference TRBV9 and TRBJ2-3 provide the parts outside the CDR3, is DSGVTQTPKHLITATGQRVTLRCSPRSGDLSVYWYQQSLDQGLQFLIQYYNGEERAKGNILERFSAQQFPDLHSELNLSSLELGDSALYFCASSGSGTDTQYFGPGTRLTVL.

This clone came up once. The rearrangement joins TRBV6-5 to TRBJ2-5, with D perhaps TRBD1 (6 bases). Between the trimmed V and J ends, which lost 4 bases and 4 bases, there was a span of 16 bases. In germline, CDR1 is MNHEY, CDR2 SVGAGI. The length of the CDR3 is 15 residues. DNA for the CDR3: TGTGCCAGCAGTTCCCCAACAGGGTACGGAGAGACCCAGTACTTC. Its translation: CASSSPTGYGETQYF.